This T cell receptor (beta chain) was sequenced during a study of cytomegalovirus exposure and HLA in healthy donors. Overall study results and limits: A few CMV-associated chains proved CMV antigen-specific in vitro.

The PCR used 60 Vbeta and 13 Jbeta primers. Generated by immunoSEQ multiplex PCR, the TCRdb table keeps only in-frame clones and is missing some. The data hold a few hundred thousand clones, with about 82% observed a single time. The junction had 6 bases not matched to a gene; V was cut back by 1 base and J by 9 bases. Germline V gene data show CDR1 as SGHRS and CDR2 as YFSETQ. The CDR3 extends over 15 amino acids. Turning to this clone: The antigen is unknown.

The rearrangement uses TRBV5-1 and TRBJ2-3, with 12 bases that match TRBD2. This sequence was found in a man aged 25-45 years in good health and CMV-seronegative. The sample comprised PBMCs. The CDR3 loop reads CASSLRASGGGTQYF. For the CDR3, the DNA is TGCGCCAGCAGCTTGAGGGCTAGCGGGGGGGGAACGCAGTATTTT.